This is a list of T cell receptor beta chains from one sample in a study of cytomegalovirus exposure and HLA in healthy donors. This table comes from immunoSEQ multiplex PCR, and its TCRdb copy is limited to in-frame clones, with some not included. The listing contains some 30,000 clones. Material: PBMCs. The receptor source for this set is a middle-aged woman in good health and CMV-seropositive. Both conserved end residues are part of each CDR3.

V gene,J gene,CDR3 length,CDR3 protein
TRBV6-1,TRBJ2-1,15,CASRSGRADSNEQFF
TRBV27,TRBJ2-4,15,CASRKAGVAKNIQYF
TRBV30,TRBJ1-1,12,CAWREQGRHAFF
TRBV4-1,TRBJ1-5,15,CASSQEWGGNQPQHF
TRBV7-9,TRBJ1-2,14,CASSLNVLGHGYTF
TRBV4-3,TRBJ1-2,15,CASSQSAGGSLGYTF
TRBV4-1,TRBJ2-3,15,CASSPRETNLDTQYF
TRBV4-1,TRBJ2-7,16,CASSPLRGQGVGEQYF
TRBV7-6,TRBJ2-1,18,CASSRGYLSSSTYNEQFF
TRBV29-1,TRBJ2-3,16,CSVELVRTSGTDTQYF
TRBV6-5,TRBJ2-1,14,CASSPLSSYNEQFF
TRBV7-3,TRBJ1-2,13,CASSADRNYGYTF
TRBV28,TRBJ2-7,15,CASSFLTGNSYEQYF
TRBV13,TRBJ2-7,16,CAKPSVGDYGRYEQYF
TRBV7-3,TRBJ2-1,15,CASSLMAAGLEEQFF
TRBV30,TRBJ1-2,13,CAWSLTGGSGYTF
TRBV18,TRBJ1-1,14,CASSPAGQNTEDFF
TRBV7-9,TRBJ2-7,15,CASSLAGLAAYEQYF